The next 29 T cell receptor beta chains were all read from a single sample in a study of beta chain features in type 1 diabetes. Study-level results: Significant though moderate, a shortening of TCRB CDR3s appeared in all four CD4+ subsets of Type 1 diabetes patients.

Antigens of these TCRs are unknown. The authors reverse transcribed all of the isolated RNA, so sequencing captured expressed TCRB transcripts. The table came from immunoSEQ multiplex PCR; TCRdb's copy has only in-frame clones and leaves some out. The sample has fewer than 300,000 clones, roughly a tenth seen once. The sample was naive CD4+ T cells from blood. These TCRs come from a man younger than 40 with type 1 diabetes.

The genes are TRBV5-1 and TRBJ2-7, with D possibly TRBD1 on 5 matching bases. Germline CDR1 and CDR2: SGHRS and YFSETQ. The CDR3 spans 14 residues. V dropped 4 bases and J dropped 2 bases, with 13 bases sitting between them. CDR3 in amino acids: CASSQRGRAYEQYF. CDR3 DNA: TGCGCCAGCAGCCAGCGCGGCAGGGCCTACGAGCAGTACTTC.

This clone was observed a handful of times. The chain employs TRBV18 and TRBJ2-2, with D unresolved. There are 12 residues in the CDR3. Looked up from germline, CDR1 is KGHSH and CDR2 is LQKENI. V was shortened by 5 bases and J by 5 bases, with 6 bases between the two germline ends. CDR3 sequence: CASSSRTGELFF. CDR3 DNA sequence: TGTGCCAGCTCAAGCAGGACCGGGGAGCTGTTTTTT.

The CDR3 protein is CASSPSPGEAFF. CDR3 coding DNA: TGTGCCAGCTCACCAAGCCCGGGTGAAGCTTTCTTT. The V gene is TRBV18, the J gene TRBJ1-1; D not resolved. CDR3 length: 12 amino acids. With 2 bases removed from V and 7 bases from J, the gap between germline ends came to 8 bases. Germline V gene data show CDR1 as KGHSH and CDR2 as LQKENI.

The chain carries TRBV30 and TRBJ1-4; D remains ambiguous. V was clipped by 7 bases and J by 0 bases, with 9 bases between them. The CDR3 has 13 amino acids. Germline CDR1 reads GTSNPN; CDR2 reads SVGIG (reference sequence). As DNA, the CDR3 is TGTGCCTCGCAGAGGTCAACTAATGAAAAACTGTTTTTT. Translating gives CASQRSTNEKLFF.

The sample holds a few counts of this clone. The gene calls are TRBV4-1 and TRBJ2-6, with D perhaps matching TRBD2 (6 bases). The CDR3 contains 18 residues. The germline V and J ends were trimmed by 1 base and 0 bases, with 13 bases remaining between them. Germline CDR1 and CDR2: MGHRA and YSYEKL. CDR3 DNA: TGCGCCAGCAGCCAAGGGAGGGCGGGCCGCTCTGGGGCCAACGTCCTGACTTTC. It encodes CASSQGRAGRSGANVLTF.

This chain connects TRBV15 to TRBJ2-7, with 7 positions matching TRBD1. CDR3 length equals 15 residues. The V and J ends lost 0 bases and 4 bases, in that order; junction bases with no gene match: 6. CDR1 LNHNV and CDR2 YYDKDF come from the germline V gene (reference sequence). CDR3 coding DNA: TGTGCCACCAGCAGAGAGGGGGACAGTTTTTACGAGCAGTACTTC. This sequence encodes CATSREGDSFYEQYF.

The chain joins TRBV7-3 to TRBJ2-2; D may be TRBD1 (6 bases). The CDR3 spans 14 residues. Germline values: CDR1 SGHTA, CDR2 FQGTGA. V lost 6 bases to trimming and J lost 4 bases, with 12 bases between them. As DNA, the CDR3 is TGTGCCAGCAGTAGGGGACATTCCACCGGGGAGCTGTTTTTT. Encoded protein: CASSRGHSTGELFF.

This clone was picked up a small number of times. The V gene is TRBV7-2, the J gene TRBJ2-7; D may be TRBD1 (5 bases). V lost 2 bases, J lost 5 bases, and 7 bases lay in between. Germline-derived CDR1 and CDR2 are SGHTA and FQGNSA. The CDR3 is 12 residues long. CDR3 coding DNA: TGTGCCAGCAGCTTAAAGGGGAACGAGCAGTACTTC. The encoded protein is CASSLKGNEQYF.

This chain uses TRBV6-6 with TRBJ1-1; D is ambiguous. Per germline, CDR1 MNHNY and CDR2 SVGAGI (reference sequence). This CDR3 contains 11 residues. V lost 3 bases and J lost 6, with 5 bases in between. The CDR3 here is CASSYPAEAFF. The CDR3 nucleotides read TGTGCCAGCAGTTATCCAGCTGAAGCTTTCTTT.

In this sample, this clone turned up a few times. Within the sample, other DNA sequences also encode this same CDR3. J is TRBJ2-5 and V is TRBV10-3, with D unclear. Trimming took off 0 bases at V and 5 bases at J, with 4 bases between the two ends. The germline V gene has CDR1 ENHRY and CDR2 SYGVKD. CDR3 size: 12 residues. CDR3 DNA sequence: TGTGCCATCAGTGAGTCTCGGGAGACCCAGTACTTC. Protein product: CAISESRETQYF.

This clone was found a few times. The chain is built from TRBV29-1 and TRBJ1-2; D is unclear. CDR1 is SQVTM, CDR2 ANQGSEA, per germline. This CDR3 contains 12 residues. The germline V and J ends were trimmed by 4 bases and 2 bases, with 8 bases remaining between them. In DNA form, the CDR3 reads TGCAGCGTTGGGTCAGGCAACTATGGCTACACCTTC. Protein: CSVGSGNYGYTF.

This clone was counted only a few times. This chain uses TRBV12-5 with TRBJ2-7; TRBD1 is a possible D gene (5 bases). The CDR3 contains 14 residues. Germline loops: CDR1 LGHNT, CDR2 FRNRAP. Between the trimmed V and J ends, which lost 3 bases and 6 bases, there was a span of 15 bases. CDR3 amino acids: CASGFGQGDSEQYF. The DNA for the CDR3 is TGTGCTAGTGGTTTTGGGCAGGGCGACTCCGAGCAGTACTTC.

Worth noting for this clone: The sample contains more than one DNA sequence encoding this CDR3. The chain uses TRBV5-1 and TRBJ2-1; 7 bases line up with TRBD2. The CDR3 sequence is 15 residues long. Germline lookup yields CDR1 SGHRS and CDR2 YFSETQ. The trim removed 2 bases at V and 4 bases at J, leaving 6 bases unmatched. CDR3 in amino acids: CASSLLAGAYNEQFF. Written as DNA, the CDR3 is TGCGCCAGCAGCTTATTAGCGGGCGCTTACAATGAGCAGTTCTTC.

This rearrangement joins TRBV28 to TRBJ1-2, with 7 nucleotides matching TRBD1. Germline CDR1 and CDR2: MDHEN and SYDVKM. V trimming: 5 bases; J trimming: 4 bases; junction bases outside the gene matches: 7. The CDR3 runs 14 residues. The CDR3 loop is CASSPAGTVYGYTF. CDR3 DNA sequence: TGTGCCAGCAGTCCCGCCGGGACAGTCTATGGCTACACCTTC.

The V and J genes are TRBV5-1 and TRBJ2-5, with TRBD2 matching over 9 bases. The CDR3 runs to 15 residues. Germline values: CDR1 SGHRS, CDR2 YFSETQ. The junction had 6 bases not matched to a gene; V was cut back by 4 bases and J by 2 bases. The CDR3 protein is CASSNLAGTQETQYF. CDR3 DNA: TGCGCCAGCAGCAACCTAGCGGGGACTCAAGAGACCCAGTACTTC.

The V and J genes are TRBV30 and TRBJ2-1; 8 bases map to TRBD2. The germline gives CDR1 GTSNPN, CDR2 SVGIG (reference sequence). Losses at the gene ends were 4 bases for V and 10 bases for J; bases not matched to a gene: 9. The CDR3 extends over 13 amino acids. The CDR3 is CAWIRPGTREQFF. The CDR3 DNA is TGTGCCTGGATTCGCCCGGGGACTAGGGAGCAGTTCTTC.

V gene TRBV2 combines with J gene TRBJ1-2, with TRBD1 matching over 8 bases. The CDR3 runs to 15 residues. Looked up from germline, CDR1 is SNHLY and CDR2 is FYNNEI. V lost 4 bases, J lost 10 bases, and 14 bases stayed unmatched. The CDR3 region has the DNA TGTGCCAGCAGTGCTCGGACAGGGACCCTTCCTTCCTACACCTTC. Its translation: CASSARTGTLPSYTF.

The rearrangement joins TRBV5-1 to TRBJ1-1; TRBD1 matches 9 bases. CDR1 is SGHRS and CDR2 is YFSETQ in the germline V gene. The junction had 3 bases not matched to a gene; V was cut back by 3 bases and J by 6 bases. This CDR3 region has 13 residues. CDR3 sequence: CASSSDRGAEAFF. DNA for the CDR3: TGCGCCAGCAGCTCGGACAGGGGCGCTGAAGCTTTCTTT.

The chain is built from TRBV5-1 and TRBJ2-1; 8 bases map to TRBD2. The length of the CDR3 is 13 residues. Germline CDR1 reads SGHRS; CDR2 reads YFSETQ. J lost 9 bases, V lost 4 bases, and 6 bases had no gene match. Written as DNA, the CDR3 is TGCGCCAGCAGCCCTGGGACTAGAACTGAGCAGTTCTTC. It translates to CASSPGTRTEQFF.

This sequence joins TRBV7-3 and TRBJ2-7; 7 bases fit TRBD2. CDR1 is SGHTA, CDR2 FQGTGA, per germline. The CDR3 covers 17 residues. The ends lost 4 bases at V and 0 bases at J; junction bases unmatched: 12. The CDR3 reads CASSSREDAGLSYEQYF. The CDR3 bases are TGTGCCAGCAGCTCCCGGGAGGATGCAGGACTCTCCTACGAGCAGTACTTC.

This clone was found a few times. The CDR3, as DNA: TGTGCCAGCAGCCTCGACAGCCACTACAATGAGCAGTTCTTC. Translating it yields CASSLDSHYNEQFF. This chain joins TRBV7-9 and TRBJ2-1; D might be TRBD1 (5 bases). This CDR3 comprises 14 residues. Trimming left V 5 bases short and J 3 bases short, with 11 bases between. CDR1 and CDR2 (germline): SEHNR, FQNEAQ (reference sequence).

The chain carries TRBV18 and TRBJ1-5, with TRBD1 as a possible D gene (6 bases). The length of the CDR3 is 16 residues. V lost 4 bases to trimming and J lost 6 bases, with 19 bases between them. Germline assignment: CDR1 KGHSH and CDR2 LQKENI. The CDR3 region is CASSQTTGGQGQPQHF. DNA for the CDR3: TGTGCCAGCTCACAAACAACCGGGGGGCAGGGTCAGCCCCAGCATTTT.

The CDR3 DNA follows: TGTGCCAGCAGCCTTGGAGTAGCGGGGGCAGGGTGGTACGAGCAGTACTTC. Amino acid sequence: CASSLGVAGAGWYEQYF. The V call is TRBV7-2, the J call TRBJ2-7, with 9 bases fitting TRBD2. CDR3 length equals 17 residues. J gave up 4 bases and V 5 bases, and 15 bases lay outside the gene matches. The germline V gene has CDR1 SGHTA and CDR2 FQGNSA.

This clone has more than one count but fewer than ten. The chain recombines TRBV2 with TRBJ2-1, with D hard to call. The CDR3 has 12 residues. With 3 bases removed from V and 9 bases from J, the gap between germline ends came to 9 bases. CDR1 and CDR2 (germline): SNHLY, FYNNEI. The CDR3 loop reads CASSDGGGEQFF. As DNA, the CDR3 is TGTGCCAGCAGTGACGGCGGTGGTGAGCAGTTCTTC.

The gene calls are TRBV19 and TRBJ2-3, with TRBD1 matching over 9 bases. CDR3 length equals 14 residues. The V gene's germline CDR1 is LNHDA and CDR2 SQIVND (reference sequence). Trimming removed 6 bases from V and 4 bases from J; junction bases left unmatched: 5. The CDR3 spells CASRWGQGADTQYF. Here the CDR3 DNA reads TGTGCCAGTAGGTGGGGACAGGGAGCAGATACGCAGTATTTT.

The chain has TRBV7-2 and TRBJ1-5; 11 nucleotides line up with TRBD1. Germline-derived CDR1 and CDR2 are SGHTA and FQGNSA. After removal of 5 bases from V and 6 bases from J, the junction contained 6 bases not matched to a gene. This CDR3 spans 15 amino acids. The CDR3 here is CASSPGTGGSQPQHF. The CDR3 DNA follows: TGTGCCAGCAGCCCGGGGACAGGGGGTAGTCAGCCCCAGCATTTT.

This clone was observed a few times. The chain recombines TRBV11-2 with TRBJ2-5; no firm D call. Germline CDR1 and CDR2: SGHAT and FQNNGV. The CDR3 has 15 amino acids. Trimming stripped 5 bases from V and 7 bases from J, with 20 bases between. CDR3 nucleotide sequence: TGTGCCAGCAGCCCGCAACTGACGGGTTCCGGGACCCAGTACTTC. Translation: CASSPQLTGSGTQYF.

CDR3 nucleotide sequence: TGTGCCATCAGTGCCCGGACTAGCGAAGAGACCCAGTACTTC. Its translation: CAISARTSEETQYF. J is TRBJ2-5 and V is TRBV10-3, with 9 positions matching TRBD2. With V trimmed by 4 bases and J by 3 bases, 3 bases remained unmatched. In germline, CDR1 is ENHRY, CDR2 SYGVKD. The CDR3 contains 14 residues.

This clone appeared a few times. CDR3: CASSDLAPTYEQYF. The CDR3 DNA reads TGTGCCAGCAGTGATCTAGCCCCTACCTACGAGCAGTACTTC. The V gene is TRBV6-1, the J gene TRBJ2-7; D may be TRBD2 (5 bases). The V end was cut by 3 bases, the J end by 2 bases, with 11 bases between. CDR3 length equals 14 residues. Germline assignment: CDR1 MNHNS and CDR2 SASEGT.